One and the same sample provided the 6 T cell receptor beta chains below, sequenced in a study of T-cell reconstitution after alpha-beta-depleted transplantation in children. Researchers prepared the TCRbeta library using unique molecular identifiers, the study reports. TCRdb analysed the PCR reads with MiXCR anew, one entry per CDR3 protein. Here the sample spans about 77,000 distinct CDR3 sequences, approximately 18% being singletons. The source was PBMCs, mostly from graft donor cells, collected 360 days after TCRalphabeta/CD19-depleted stem cell transplant. These TCRs come from a male patient under 10 years old who had a stem cell transplant for acute lymphoblastic leukemia, so the T cells may come from the graft donor.

The rearrangement links TRBV3-1 to TRBJ1-5, with 7 bases matching TRBD1. Germline values: CDR1 LGHDT, CDR2 YNNKEL (reference sequence). V was clipped by 4 bases and J by 3 bases; unmatched bases: 12. The CDR3 totals 17 residues. Here the CDR3 reads CASSLGAQGVANQPQHF. The CDR3 bases are TGTGCCAGCAGCCTTGGCGCCCAGGGGGTAGCCAATCAGCCCCAGCATTTT.

This clonotype was detected ten times or more. V usage is TRBV20-1 and J usage is TRBJ1-1, with D unresolved. Trimming removed 0 bases from V and 1 base from J, with 6 bases in between. Germline V gene sequence: CDR1 DFQATT, CDR2 SNEGSKA (reference sequence). This CDR3 has 13 amino acids. As DNA, the CDR3 is TGCAGTGCTAGAGAAACAGCGAACACTGAAGCTTTCTTT. This gives the protein CSARETANTEAFF.

This clonotype was seen a handful of times. The chain recombines TRBV29-1 with TRBJ2-5; D possibly matches TRBD1 or TRBD2 (5 bases each). Trimming stripped 3 bases from V and 4 bases from J, with 12 bases between. Germline assignment: CDR1 SQVTM and CDR2 ANQGSEA. CDR3 length equals 13 residues. CDR3 sequence reads: CSVDGGVAETQYF. The CDR3 nucleotides are TGCAGCGTTGATGGGGGAGTGGCAGAGACCCAGTACTTC.

This clonotype was detected ten times or more. The chain combines TRBV5-1 with TRBJ2-1; a weak D match, TRBD2 (5 bases). Deletions cut 2 bases from V and 0 bases from J, with 9 bases between. The CDR3 length is 15 residues. The germline V gene encodes CDR1 SGHRS and CDR2 YFSETQ. CDR3 nucleotide sequence: TGCGCCAGCAGCTTAGTAGCGTTCTCCTACAATGAGCAGTTCTTC. It is translated as CASSLVAFSYNEQFF.

The chain joins TRBV6-5 to TRBJ1-6, with D possibly being TRBD1 (5 bases). Germline CDR1 MNHEY, CDR2 SVGAGI. The ends were cut back, 3 bases at V and 7 bases at J, with 16 bases in the middle. The CDR3 loop spans 16 amino acids. CDR3 in DNA: TGTGCCAGCAGTTATCTTGGGGGGATCGGGAATTCACCCCTCCACTTT. Its protein is CASSYLGGIGNSPLHF.

The genes are TRBV6-5 and TRBJ1-1; TRBD1 is a possible D gene (5 bases). The germline V gene has CDR1 MNHEY and CDR2 SVGAGI. The CDR3 spans 15 residues. Trimming pared 0 bases from V and 0 bases from J, leaving 8 bases between. The CDR3 region is CASSYSWGLNTEAFF. CDR3 bases: TGTGCCAGCAGTTACTCGTGGGGCCTGAACACTGAAGCTTTCTTT.